Listed below are T cell receptor beta chains from one sample, sequenced in a study of shared clonotypes between healthy human individuals. Generated by immunoSEQ multiplex PCR, the TCRdb table keeps only in-frame clones and is missing some. The sample consists of roughly 2,500,000 clones, approximately 94% of them appearing once. Input material: naive CD4+ T cells from PBMCs. The origin of the receptors is a man between 18 and 35 years old in good health. Some clones in this sample may be carry-over from other donors' samples. Each CDR3 is given with its conserved first and last residue. A D gene is named only where the DNA matches it firmly. Rows give clone size only sometimes, using once, few, many, or a class for an expanded clone.

TRBV28	NA	13	TRBD2	TRBJ2-5	CASSSGGRETQYF
TRBV6-5	NA	15	NA	TRBJ2-7	CASSYSGGKGYEQYF
TRBV6-5	NA	15	NA	TRBJ2-7	CASTRGGPPSYEQYF
TRBV11-2	few	13	NA	TRBJ2-3	CASSLEGTDTQYF
TRBV5-1	NA	13	TRBD1	TRBJ1-5	CASSFNRGQPQHF
TRBV28	once	12	NA	TRBJ2-2	CASRQNTGELFF
TRBV5-4	NA	15	NA	TRBJ2-3	CASIQRGGRTDTQYF
TRBV10-3	NA	15	TRBD2	TRBJ2-3	CAISETSGRADTQYF
TRBV9	NA	17	TRBD2	TRBJ2-5	CASSAGLAGGWGETQYF
TRBV6-5	once	13	TRBD1	TRBJ2-7	CASSLDRGREQYF
TRBV7-9	few	12	NA	TRBJ2-5	CASSPGSETQYF
TRBV10-3	NA	13	TRBD1	TRBJ1-1	CAISKTGGTEAFF
TRBV19	NA	15	TRBD2	TRBJ2-5	CASSPPAGEKETQYF
TRBV7-8	once	15	NA	TRBJ1-4	CASSPNRATNEKLFF
TRBV4-3	once	18	NA	TRBJ2-3	CASSQEVGAGSSTDTQYF
TRBV7-9	few	13	TRBD1	TRBJ1-5	CASSDRDNQPQHF
TRBV7-2	NA	16	TRBD2	TRBJ2-1	CASGMLAGAAYNEQFF
TRBV7-9	NA	14	TRBD1	TRBJ1-1	CASSVSTGSTEAFF
TRBV28	once	11	NA	TRBJ1-2	CASGGRYGYTF
TRBV25-1	NA	14	NA	TRBJ2-7	CASSESRFSYEQYF
TRBV19	NA	15	NA	TRBJ2-1	CASRKTGSLYNEQFF
TRBV7-9	NA	13	NA	TRBJ2-7	CASSFKVSYEQYF
TRBV9	NA	15	TRBD2	TRBJ2-3	CASSVGSGATDTQYF
TRBV28	NA	16	TRBD1	TRBJ1-5	CASSLLGTVSNQPQHF
TRBV5-1	NA	14	TRBD2	TRBJ2-2	CASSPGGRAGELFF
TRBV4-2	NA	14	NA	TRBJ2-1	CASSPTVWEGEQFF
TRBV30	NA	16	NA	TRBJ2-3	CAWSVSVGVGTDTQYF
TRBV25-1	NA	14	NA	TRBJ1-3	CASSLPGFGNTIYF